The 2 T cell receptor beta chains listed next were all sequenced from one sample in a study of T cell repertoires in cytomegalovirus infection. TCRdb used MiXCR to reprocess the reads, holding one entry per CDR3 protein. The top ten hold 48% of the sample, which has some 560,000 distinct CDR3 sequences, about 40% seen once. For these TCRs, the target antigens are not known. This specimen was cultured PBMCs, taken from culture after CMV antigen stimulation. The receptors originated from a human donor in good health (CMV status not recorded). Some clones in this sample may be carry-over from other donors' samples.

The V gene is TRBV7-8, the J gene TRBJ2-7; no clear D. The germline V and J ends were trimmed by 1 base and 3 bases, with 7 bases remaining between them. CDR3 length: 13 amino acids. Germline V gene lookup returns CDR1 SGHVS and CDR2 FQNEAQ. CDR3 loop: CASSLGFNYEQYF. The DNA of the CDR3 is TGTGCCAGCAGCTTAGGGTTCAACTACGAGCAGTACTTC.

This clonotype was counted a single time. The rearrangement joins TRBV7-9 to TRBJ1-3; 7 positions match TRBD1. Germline V gene lookup returns CDR1 SEHNR and CDR2 FQNEAQ (reference sequence). The CDR3 loop spans 14 amino acids. Trimming removed 3 bases from V and 6 bases from J; junction bases left unmatched: 5. As DNA, the CDR3 is TGTGCCAGCAGCTTGGGACAGAGGACAAACACCATATATTTT. Translated, it gives CASSLGQRTNTIYF. The full variable domain, with the rest looked up from reference TRBV7-9 and TRBJ1-3, is DTGVSQNPRHKITKRGQNVTFRCDPISEHNRLYWYRQTLGQGPEFLTYFQNEAQLEKSRLLSDRFSAERPKGSFSTLEIQRTEQGDSAMYLCASSLGQRTNTIYFGEGSWLTVV.